A single sample is the source of the 18 T cell receptor beta chains below, sequenced in a study of T-cell memory formation after mild COVID-19. MiXCR, run by TCRdb on the 5' RACE reads, gives a single entry per CDR3 protein. Found here are 250,000 to 400,000 distinct CDR3 sequences, over 11% of them singletons; the top ten hold roughly 21%. The specimen sequenced was PBMCs or a T cell subset sorted from them (not recorded which). Every receptor here comes from a man aged 18-30 years who had mild COVID-19 (a few samples of this study predate the infection). Cell type and time point are not known.

This clonotype appeared a few times. The rearrangement links TRBV3-1 to TRBJ1-1; no clear D gene. Germline V gene data show CDR1 as LGHDT and CDR2 as YNNKEL (reference sequence). The V gene lost 2 bases and the J gene lost 3 bases, with 7 bases spanning the gap. The CDR3 loop spans 13 amino acids. This CDR3 is CASSQNDYTEAFF. DNA of the CDR3: TGTGCCAGCAGCCAAAACGACTACACTGAAGCTTTCTTT.

This clonotype was seen a few times. The rearrangement links TRBV6-2 or TRBV6-3 to TRBJ2-6; weak D call: TRBD2 (5 bases). V was pared by 4 bases and J by 5 bases, with 18 bases between. The CDR3 is 17 residues long. Germline loops: CDR1 MNHEY, CDR2 SVGEGT. The CDR3 protein is CASSFRVTRFWANVLTF. For the CDR3, the DNA is TGTGCCAGCAGTTTCCGTGTTACTAGGTTTTGGGCCAACGTCCTGACTTTC.

This clonotype has more than one count but fewer than ten. The chain is built from TRBV6-4 and TRBJ2-1; a possible D gene is TRBD2 (6 bases). V was shortened by 1 base and J by 10 bases, with 23 bases between the two germline ends. This CDR3 spans 17 amino acids. From germline, CDR1 is MRHNA and CDR2 SNTAGT. The CDR3 is CASSDFSRTNLRGEQFF. CDR3 coding DNA: TGTGCCAGCAGTGACTTTAGTAGGACTAACCTCAGAGGGGAGCAGTTCTTC.

V gene TRBV29-1 combines with J gene TRBJ2-1; tentative D call: TRBD2 (7 bases). Trimming pared 3 bases from V and 6 bases from J, leaving 15 bases between. CDR1 and CDR2 (germline): SQVTM, ANQGSEA. The CDR3 contains 14 residues. The CDR3 here is CSVDRGAGGNEQFF. The CDR3 coding sequence is TGCAGCGTTGATCGGGGGGCTGGTGGCAATGAGCAGTTCTTC.

The chain combines TRBV7-9 with TRBJ2-3; no clear D gene. The length of the CDR3 is 10 residues. The germline V and J ends were trimmed by 5 bases and 10 bases, with 7 bases remaining between them. Germline-derived CDR1 and CDR2 are SEHNR and FQNEAQ (reference sequence). CDR3 in amino acids: CASSGEAQYF. Here the CDR3 DNA reads TGTGCCAGCAGCGGGGAAGCGCAGTATTTT.

The rearrangement joins TRBV7-9 to TRBJ1-2, with 9 bases fitting TRBD1. This CDR3 comprises 16 residues. CDR1 SEHNR and CDR2 FQNEAQ come from the germline V gene (reference sequence). V gave up 4 bases and J gave up 0 bases; unmatched junction bases: 6. CDR3 protein: CASSSSRTGANYGYTF. In DNA form, the CDR3 reads TGTGCCAGCAGCTCCAGTCGGACAGGGGCTAACTATGGCTACACCTTC.

This clonotype has a handful of counts. The chain is built from TRBV4-1 and TRBJ2-2, with 8 positions matching TRBD2. The ends lost 0 bases at V and 7 bases at J; junction bases unmatched: 7. This CDR3 spans 16 amino acids. Per germline, CDR1 MGHRA and CDR2 YSYEKL. Here the CDR3 reads CASSQDSGEIGGELFF. The CDR3 DNA sequence: TGCGCCAGCAGCCAAGATAGCGGGGAAATTGGCGGGGAGCTGTTTTTT.

This chain joins TRBV7-2 and TRBJ2-3; weak D call: TRBD2 (6 bases). This CDR3 region has 15 residues. The V gene lost 5 bases and the J gene lost 3 bases, with 15 bases spanning the gap. Germline assignment: CDR1 SGHTA and CDR2 FQGNSA. CDR3 loop: CASSPLNGGTDTQYF. As DNA, the CDR3 is TGTGCCAGCAGCCCCCTGAACGGGGGAACAGATACGCAGTATTTT.

This clonotype occurred a few times. V usage is TRBV27 and J usage is TRBJ2-5; D is perhaps TRBD2 (5 bases). Per the germline V gene, CDR1 is MNHEY and CDR2 is SMNVEV (reference sequence). Between the trimmed V and J ends, which lost 3 bases and 4 bases, there was a span of 12 bases. The CDR3 covers 14 residues. CDR3 bases: TGTGCCAGCAGTTTCAAGGGAGTTGGAGAGACCCAGTACTTC. It codes for CASSFKGVGETQYF.

This chain links TRBV11-2 with TRBJ1-2; unclear D gene. The CDR3 contains 13 residues. Trimming removed 5 bases from V and 8 bases from J, with 15 bases in between. Germline values: CDR1 SGHAT, CDR2 FQNNGV. The CDR3: CASSPAGFGGYTF. In DNA form, the CDR3 reads TGTGCCAGCAGCCCGGCGGGGTTTGGGGGCTACACCTTC. The full variable domain, completed using reference TRBV11-2 and TRBJ1-2, is EAGVAQSPRYKIIEKRQSVAFWCNPISGHATLYWYQQILGQGPKLLIQFQNNGVVDDSQLPKDRFSAERLKGVDSTLKIQPAKLEDSAVYLCASSPAGFGGYTFGSGTRLTVV.

The chain recombines TRBV19 with TRBJ2-7; the D gene is possibly TRBD1 (6 bases). Trimming cost V 3 bases and J 3 bases, with 15 bases left between them. CDR1 and CDR2 from the germline V gene are LNHDA and SQIVND (reference sequence). There are 15 residues in the CDR3. CDR3 in DNA: TGTGCCAGTAGTATTAATTCCGCAGGGGACTACGAGCAGTACTTC. Translating gives CASSINSAGDYEQYF. The full variable domain, its missing parts supplied by reference TRBV19 and TRBJ2-7, is DGGITQSPKYLFRKEGQNVTLSCEQNLNHDAMYWYRQDPGQGLRLIYYSQIVNDFQKGDIAEGYSVSREKKESFPLTVTSAQKNPTAFYLCASSINSAGDYEQYFGPGTRLTVT.

V gene TRBV7-9 combines with J gene TRBJ2-5, with 11 bases aligning to TRBD2. The ends lost 5 bases at V and 5 bases at J; junction bases unmatched: 10. Germline V CDR1 and CDR2: SEHNR, FQNEAQ (reference sequence). This CDR3 spans 16 amino acids. The CDR3 region is CASSSSGGAGGETQYF. CDR3 DNA: TGTGCCAGCAGCAGTAGCGGGGGGGCCGGCGGGGAGACCCAGTACTTC.

This clonotype was picked up a small number of times. The chain couples TRBV5-5 to TRBJ2-5; either TRBD1 or TRBD2 may supply D (5 bases each). CDR1 and CDR2 (germline): SGHKS, YYEKEE (reference sequence). Between the trimmed V and J ends, which lost 1 base and 5 bases, there was a span of 12 bases. CDR3 length equals 14 residues. CDR3 nucleotides: TGTGCCAGCAGCTTGTTAGCCAGGGAGGAGACCCAGTACTTC. It translates to CASSLLAREETQYF.

The chain couples TRBV21-1 to TRBJ2-3; the D call of TRBD2 is as the table states it, not checked on the DNA. TRBV21-1 has pseudogene status. This CDR3 region has 14 residues. The CDR3 protein is CASSKAMRADTQYF. CDR3 sequence (DNA): TGTGCCAGCAGCAAAGCTATGAGGGCAGATACGCAGTATTTT.

This clonotype appeared a few times. V usage is TRBV11-2 and J usage is TRBJ2-5; D unresolved. This CDR3 region has 14 residues. Germline V gives CDR1 SGHAT, CDR2 FQNNGV. V was pared by 1 base and J by 7 bases, with 13 bases between. The CDR3 nucleotides are TGTGCCAGCAGCTTAGGGACGGGCCCCGGGACCCAGTACTTC. Protein sequence: CASSLGTGPGTQYF.

The chain is built from TRBV7-8 and TRBJ1-2, with a possible D match to TRBD1 (6 bases). The V gene's germline CDR1 is SGHVS and CDR2 FQNEAQ. The CDR3 runs 12 residues. The V and J ends lost 5 bases and 8 bases respectively, with 12 bases between them. As DNA, the CDR3 is TGTGCCAGCAGCCAAGGGGGGGACGGCTACACCTTC. As protein: CASSQGGDGYTF. The complete variable domain, with remaining parts taken from reference TRBV7-8 and TRBJ1-2, reads GAGVSQSPRYKVAKRGQDVALRCDPISGHVSLFWYQQALGQGPEFLTYFQNEAQLDKSGLPSDRFFAERPEGSVSTLKIQRTQQEDSAVYLCASSQGGDGYTFGSGTRLTVV.

V and J are TRBV5-1 and TRBJ2-5; either TRBD1 or TRBD2 may fit D (5 bases each). CDR1 and CDR2 (germline): SGHRS, YFSETQ. Trimming took 5 bases from V and 3 from J, leaving 8 bases between them. The CDR3 runs 12 residues. The CDR3 is CASSGGEETQYF. As DNA, the CDR3 is TGCGCCAGCAGTGGGGGTGAAGAGACCCAGTACTTC.

This clonotype showed up just a few times. The chain joins TRBV4-1 to TRBJ1-2, with 7 bases fitting TRBD1. Trimming removed 4 bases from V and 5 bases from J; junction bases left unmatched: 1. Germline V gene data show CDR1 as MGHRA and CDR2 as YSYEKL. The CDR3 is 12 residues long. This chain's CDR3 is CASSRQGYGYTF. The CDR3, as DNA: TGCGCCAGCAGCCGACAGGGTTATGGCTACACCTTC.